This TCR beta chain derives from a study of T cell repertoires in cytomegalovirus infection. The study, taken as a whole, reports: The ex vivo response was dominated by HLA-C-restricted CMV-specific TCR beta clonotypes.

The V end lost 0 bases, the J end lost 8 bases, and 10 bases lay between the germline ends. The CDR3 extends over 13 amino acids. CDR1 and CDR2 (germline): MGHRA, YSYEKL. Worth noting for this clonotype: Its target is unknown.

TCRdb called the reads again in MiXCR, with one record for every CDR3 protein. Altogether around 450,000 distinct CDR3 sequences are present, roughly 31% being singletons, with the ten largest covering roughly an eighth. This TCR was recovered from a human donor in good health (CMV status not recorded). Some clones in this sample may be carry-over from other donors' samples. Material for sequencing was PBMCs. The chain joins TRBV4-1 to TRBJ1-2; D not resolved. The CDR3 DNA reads TGCGCCAGCAGCCAAGATAACGAAGGCGGCTACACCTTC. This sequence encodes CASSQDNEGGYTF.